This is a list of T cell receptor beta chains from one sample in a study of blood T cell dynamics during melanoma immunotherapy. Assay: immunoSEQ multiplex PCR; the TCRdb copy retains only in-frame clones and omits some. The table lists approximately 11,000 clones, over 70% of them singletons. This specimen was blood, taken from a patient treated with checkpoint blockade. All receptors come from a human donor with melanoma. Each CDR3 is given with its conserved first and last residue. D genes are given only for firm matches. Part of the rows lack a size; the others show once, few, many or a class for expanded clones.

d_gene	abundance	v_gene	j_gene	CDR3aa	CDR3nt
NA	NA	TRBV6-1	TRBJ1-1	CASSLDVLANTEAFF	TGTGCCAGCAGTTTGGACGTCTTAGCTAACACTGAAGCTTTCTTT
TRBD1	NA	TRBV19	TRBJ2-7	CASSPSGQGHEQYF	TGTGCCAGTAGCCCCTCAGGACAGGGCCACGAGCAGTACTTC
NA	NA	TRBV6-1	TRBJ1-5	CASRDRSGNQPQHF	TGTGCCAGCAGAGACAGGTCGGGCAATCAGCCCCAGCATTTT
NA	NA	TRBV9	TRBJ2-4	CASSVALGGNIQYF	TGTGCCAGCAGCGTAGCTCTAGGAGGAAACATTCAGTACTTC
NA	NA	TRBV9	TRBJ2-3	CASSASGGPGGDTQYF	TGTGCCAGCAGCGCTTCTGGGGGGCCGGGAGGAGATACGCAGTATTTT
TRBD1	NA	TRBV5-1	TRBJ1-2	CASSLGQGEFIGYTF	TGCGCCAGCAGCCTGGGACAGGGCGAGTTTATTGGCTACACCTTC
NA	NA	TRBV5-4	TRBJ1-1	CASSLGRLNTEAFF	TGTGCCAGCAGCCTGGGCCGATTGAACACTGAAGCTTTCTTT
TRBD1	once	TRBV14	TRBJ2-6	CASSQGQGRAGANVLTF	TGTGCCAGCAGCCAAGGACAGGGTAGAGCTGGGGCCAACGTCCTGACTTTC
NA	once	TRBV5-4	TRBJ1-2	CASSLVSHNYGYTF	TGTGCCAGCAGCTTGGTATCGCACAATTATGGCTACACCTTC
NA	NA	TRBV21-1	TRBJ1-1	CASSIPLQGANTEAFF	TGTGCCAGCAGCATTCCCCTACAGGGGGCGAACACTGAAGCTTTCTTT
NA	NA	TRBV30	TRBJ2-1	CAWSVLGGSEQFF	TGTGCCTGGAGTGTACTCGGTGGTTCGGAGCAGTTCTTC
TRBD1	NA	TRBV6-6	TRBJ1-2	CASSSGTGKAGYTF	TGTGCCAGCAGTTCCGGGACAGGGAAGGCTGGCTACACCTTC
TRBD1	NA	TRBV5-1	TRBJ1-3	CASSTGTGRNTIYF	TGCGCCAGCAGCACCGGGACAGGGAGAAACACCATATATTTT
NA	NA	TRBV5-1	TRBJ2-6	CASSLDVSSGANVLTF	TGCGCCAGCAGCTTGGACGTAAGCTCTGGGGCCAACGTCCTGACTTTC
NA	NA	TRBV7-2	TRBJ2-7	CASSLGGGLLPYEQYF	TGTGCCAGCAGCTTAGGGGGAGGATTACTTCCCTACGAGCAGTACTTC
TRBD1	NA	TRBV7-2	TRBJ1-2	CASSLPGQGVYGYTF	TGTGCCAGCAGCTTGCCGGGACAGGGGGTCTATGGCTACACCTTC
NA	once	TRBV7-2	TRBJ2-5	CASSLAKGETQYF	TGTGCCAGCAGTTTAGCGAAGGGAGAGACCCAGTACTTC
TRBD2	large	TRBV6-5	TRBJ2-5	CASTSTAGVEETQYF	TGTGCCAGCACCAGCACAGCGGGAGTTGAAGAGACCCAGTACTTC
NA	NA	TRBV2	TRBJ2-2	CASTQRPGTGELFF	TGTGCCAGCACCCAAAGGCCAGGGACCGGGGAGCTGTTTTTT
NA	NA	TRBV7-2	TRBJ2-7	CASSPHGTARGEQYF	TGTGCCAGCAGCCCTCACGGGACGGCTCGGGGCGAGCAGTACTTC
NA	NA	TRBV19	TRBJ1-5	CASSIKGYSNQPQHF	TGTGCCAGTAGTATCAAAGGGTATAGCAATCAGCCCCAGCATTTT
TRBD1	NA	TRBV7-2	TRBJ1-5	CASSLDRDQPQHF	TGTGCCAGCAGCTTGGACAGGGACCAGCCCCAGCATTTT
NA	NA	TRBV4-3	TRBJ2-5	CASSQVGKKQETQYF	TGCGCCAGCAGCCAAGTCGGGAAAAAACAAGAGACCCAGTACTTC
TRBD1	once	TRBV28	TRBJ1-3	CASSRTGGGSGNTIYF	TGTGCCAGCAGTCGGACAGGGGGCGGATCTGGAAACACCATATATTTT
NA	NA	TRBV7-6	TRBJ2-2	CASSNGPAPGELFF	TGTGCCAGCAGCAACGGACCCGCGCCCGGGGAGCTGTTTTTT
NA	NA	TRBV28	TRBJ2-2	CASNLRQGTGELFF	TGTGCCAGCAATCTCCGGCAGGGTACCGGGGAGCTGTTTTTT
TRBD1	NA	TRBV19	TRBJ2-6	CASSIRQGAPGANVLTF	TGTGCCAGTAGTATAAGACAGGGGGCGCCCGGGGCCAACGTCCTGACTTTC
NA	NA	TRBV28	TRBJ1-1	CASIRGGEDTEAFF	TGTGCCAGCATAAGGGGCGGGGAGGACACTGAAGCTTTCTTT
NA	NA	TRBV7-2	TRBJ2-7	CASSPEGLREQYF	TGTGCCAGCAGCCCCGAGGGACTCCGGGAGCAGTACTTC
NA	once	TRBV7-9	TRBJ1-4	CASRSEQGDEKLFF	TGTGCCAGCAGATCGGAGCAGGGCGATGAAAAACTGTTTTTT
NA	NA	TRBV18	TRBJ2-2	CASSRRDFNTGELFF	TGTGCCAGCTCCCGCCGGGACTTCAACACCGGGGAGCTGTTTTTT
NA	NA	TRBV6-5	TRBJ1-5	CASSSQGQPQHF	TGTGCCAGCAGTTCCCAGGGGCAGCCCCAGCATTTT
NA	NA	TRBV7-2	TRBJ2-4	CASSLGAGPQDIQYF	TGTGCCAGCAGCTTGGGAGCGGGCCCCCAGGACATTCAGTACTTC
TRBD1	NA	TRBV7-8	TRBJ1-3	CASSLGIQGSPGRNTIYF	TGTGCCAGCAGCTTAGGCATACAGGGGTCCCCCGGACGAAACACCATATATTTT
NA	NA	TRBV7-9	TRBJ2-7	CASSSAGSYYEQYF	TGTGCCAGCAGCTCGGCAGGATCTTACTACGAGCAGTACTTC
NA	NA	TRBV10-1	TRBJ2-7	CASSERAVDEQYF	TGCGCCAGCAGTGAAAGGGCTGTGGACGAGCAGTACTTC
TRBD2	NA	TRBV4-1	TRBJ2-1	CASSQDPSGGGNNEQFF	TGCGCCAGCAGCCAAGACCCTAGCGGGGGGGGGAACAATGAGCAGTTCTTC
NA	NA	TRBV14	TRBJ2-2	CASSQERATNTGELFF	TGTGCCAGCAGCCAAGAGCGGGCGACGAACACCGGGGAGCTGTTTTTT
NA	NA	TRBV10-3	TRBJ2-1	CAISESDNEQFF	TGTGCCATCAGTGAGTCAGACAATGAGCAGTTCTTC
NA	NA	TRBV10-3	TRBJ2-5	CAIAKVGETQYF	TGTGCCATCGCGAAAGTGGGGGAGACCCAGTACTTC